The 28 T cell receptor beta chains listed next were all sequenced from one sample in a study of cytomegalovirus exposure and HLA in healthy donors. In the PCR, 60 Vbeta and 13 Jbeta primers were used. Sequencing was performed with immunoSEQ multiplex PCR; in TCRdb, only in-frame clones are kept and a portion is missing. The data show 150,000 or so clones, with about four fifths seen just once and 3% to 3.5% held by the top ten. Sequences were obtained from PBMCs. The receptors stem from a man in his late teens or twenties in good health and CMV-seropositive.

V is TRBV6-1 and J is TRBJ1-5, with D uncertain. The CDR3 is made up of 16 amino acids. The germline V and J ends were trimmed by 2 bases and 2 bases, with 13 bases remaining between them. Looked up from germline, CDR1 is MNHNS and CDR2 is SASEGT. This CDR3 is CASSETLLAGNQPQHF. The CDR3 DNA is TGTGCCAGCAGTGAAACCCTCTTGGCCGGCAATCAGCCCCAGCATTTT.

This rearrangement joins TRBV6-5 to TRBJ1-2; maybe TRBD1 (6 bases). The CDR3 totals 14 residues. The germline gives CDR1 MNHEY, CDR2 SVGAGI. Trimming left V 2 bases short and J 8 bases short, with 15 bases between. The CDR3 sequence: CASSYAAPTGGYTF. The CDR3 DNA is TGTGCCAGCAGTTACGCGGCCCCTACAGGGGGCTACACCTTC.

The J gene is TRBJ2-5, the V gene TRBV6-1, with 9 nucleotides matching TRBD1. The trim removed 6 bases at V and 11 bases at J, leaving 13 bases unmatched. This CDR3 has 14 residues. From germline, CDR1 is MNHNS and CDR2 SASEGT. For the CDR3, the DNA is TGTGCCAGCAGGGAACAGGGGGCTGGAGGTGAGCAGTACTTC. Its translation: CASREQGAGGEQYF.

In this sample, this clone turned up a few times. The chain employs TRBV6-5 and TRBJ1-1, with D possibly TRBD1 on 6 matching bases. The CDR3 has 15 residues. Looked up from germline, CDR1 is MNHEY and CDR2 is SVGAGI. V dropped 0 bases and J dropped 0 bases, with 8 bases sitting between them. The CDR3 is CASSYSNRVNTEAFF. The CDR3 coding sequence is TGTGCCAGCAGTTACTCGAACAGGGTGAACACTGAAGCTTTCTTT.

CDR3 in amino acids: CASSAGLYEQYF. As DNA, the CDR3 is TGTGCCAGCTCGGCGGGACTCTACGAGCAGTACTTC. This chain joins TRBV6-6 and TRBJ2-7; D may be TRBD2 (6 bases). Germline assignment: CDR1 MNHNY and CDR2 SVGAGI (reference sequence). The germline V and J ends were trimmed by 8 bases and 3 bases, with 11 bases remaining between them. CDR3 length: 12 amino acids.

This clone was counted only a few times. V and J are TRBV4-1 and TRBJ1-2, with a possible D match to TRBD1 (5 bases). Trimming pared 4 bases from V and 4 bases from J, leaving 13 bases between. This CDR3 spans 14 amino acids. The germline CDR1 and CDR2 sequences are MGHRA and YSYEKL. The CDR3 sequence is CASSRSGGSYGYTF. The CDR3 DNA reads TGCGCCAGCAGCCGCTCGGGGGGTAGCTATGGCTACACCTTC.

The CDR3 DNA sequence: TGTGCCAGCAGTGAAGCAATGGTGGGAGCTAACTATGGCTACACCTTC. The encoded protein is CASSEAMVGANYGYTF. The rearrangement uses TRBV2 and TRBJ1-2; D gene unclear. The V end was cut by 0 bases, the J end by 0 bases, with 11 bases between. Germline V gene lookup returns CDR1 SNHLY and CDR2 FYNNEI. The length of the CDR3 is 16 residues.

The CDR3 here is CASSLRDRGTYEQYF. The CDR3 nucleotides read TGTGCCAGCAGCCTCCGGGACAGGGGCACCTACGAGCAGTACTTC. The chain recombines TRBV11-2 with TRBJ2-7; 10 positions match TRBD1. Losses at the gene ends were 5 bases for V and 2 bases for J; bases not matched to a gene: 6. CDR3 length: 15 amino acids. Germline CDR1 reads SGHAT; CDR2 reads FQNNGV.

V and J are TRBV9 and TRBJ2-5; maybe TRBD2 (6 bases). The CDR3 length is 14 residues. Germline V gene lookup returns CDR1 SGDLS and CDR2 YYNGEE. Trimming left V 7 bases short and J 2 bases short, with 15 bases between. CDR3 in amino acids: CASGRGELQETQYF. The CDR3 DNA is TGTGCCAGCGGGCGCGGGGAGTTACAAGAGACCCAGTACTTC. Full variable domain (rest looked up from reference TRBV9 and TRBJ2-5): DSGVTQTPKHLITATGQRVTLRCSPRSGDLSVYWYQQSLDQGLQFLIQYYNGEERAKGNILERFSAQQFPDLHSELNLSSLELGDSALYFCASGRGELQETQYFGPGTRLLVL.

This chain joins TRBV7-2 and TRBJ1-5, with unresolved D. CDR1 is SGHTA, CDR2 FQGNSA, per germline. The CDR3 consists of 14 residues. The V end was cut by 5 bases, the J end by 6 bases, with 14 bases between. CDR3 bases: TGTGCCAGCAGCACCCCCCGGGGAGGTCAGCCCCAGCATTTT. It yields the protein CASSTPRGGQPQHF.

The chain couples TRBV15 to TRBJ2-5, with TRBD2 identical over 7 bases. V lost 0 bases, J lost 5 bases, and 9 bases stayed unmatched. Germline CDR1 reads LNHNV; CDR2 reads YYDKDF (reference sequence). This CDR3 comprises 16 residues. The CDR3 DNA is TGTGCCACCAGCAGAGATCGGGGCGGGAGACCGGAGACCCAGTACTTC. Its translation is CATSRDRGGRPETQYF.

The CDR3 sequence: CASSRTGLRINQPQHF. The CDR3 DNA reads as TGTGCCAGCAGTCGGACAGGATTGAGGATTAATCAGCCCCAGCATTTT. This rearrangement joins TRBV14 to TRBJ1-5; 7 positions agree with TRBD1. V shed 6 bases, J shed 4 bases, and the junction held 12 bases outside the gene matches. This CDR3 is built from 16 residues. Germline V gene sequence: CDR1 SGHDN, CDR2 FVKESK.

This clone appeared a few times. The V gene is TRBV5-6, the J gene TRBJ2-6; 7 bases are a match to TRBD1. The germline gives CDR1 SGHDT, CDR2 YYEEEE. The CDR3 sequence is 17 residues long. The junction had 5 bases not matched to a gene; V was cut back by 0 bases and J by 2 bases. CDR3 amino acids: CASSLDRGLTGANVLTF. In DNA, the CDR3 is TGTGCCAGCAGCTTGGACAGGGGCCTAACTGGGGCCAACGTCCTGACTTTC.

Written as DNA, the CDR3 is TGTGCCAGCACCCCCCTTCCCCCCGGCTACACCTTC. It encodes CASTPLPPGYTF. V gene TRBV27 combines with J gene TRBJ1-2; D gene uncertain. From germline, CDR1 is MNHEY and CDR2 SMNVEV (reference sequence). The CDR3 sequence is 12 residues long. V was cut by 7 bases and J by 8 bases, with 14 bases left in between.

The gene calls are TRBV29-1 and TRBJ2-3; the D gene is possibly TRBD1 (7 bases). Germline V gene data show CDR1 as SQVTM and CDR2 as ANQGSEA. The CDR3 is 15 residues long. V lost 7 bases to trimming and J lost 6 bases, with 23 bases between them. The CDR3 DNA follows: TGCAGCGCTGCTGTCCAGGGGGGATCTGTCGATACGCAGTATTTT. Translation gives CSAAVQGGSVDTQYF.

The V and J genes are TRBV5-1 and TRBJ2-7, with a weak D call TRBD2 (5 bases). CDR3 size: 16 residues. Per the germline V gene, CDR1 is SGHRS and CDR2 is YFSETQ. Trimming took 1 base from V and 6 from J, leaving 20 bases between them. The chain's CDR3 is CASSLSSPASSGEQYF. CDR3 DNA: TGCGCCAGCAGCTTGTCTAGCCCGGCTTCGAGTGGCGAGCAGTACTTC.

This clone was counted only a few times. The chain is built from TRBV7-2 and TRBJ1-4, with TRBD1 as a possible D gene (5 bases). CDR1 and CDR2 (germline): SGHTA, FQGNSA. V was trimmed by 4 bases and J by 11 bases, leaving 14 bases between them. The CDR3 has 13 amino acids. CDR3 amino acids: CASSSPGSGKLFF. DNA of the CDR3: TGTGCCAGCAGCTCGCCAGGGTCTGGGAAACTGTTTTTT.

This clone was observed a handful of times. For the CDR3, the DNA is TGTGCCAGCAGACCTCGGACTAGCGGGAGGGACACCGGGGAGCTGTTTTTT. It translates to CASRPRTSGRDTGELFF. The rearrangement uses TRBV7-9 and TRBJ2-2; the match to TRBD2 covers 15 bases. Germline V lookup: CDR1 SEHNR, CDR2 FQNEAQ (reference sequence). This CDR3 is built from 17 residues. J lost 3 bases, V lost 6 bases, and 5 bases had no gene match.

The chain links TRBV28 to TRBJ1-5, with D tentatively TRBD1 (6 bases). CDR3 length equals 14 residues. Trimming left V 3 bases short and J 4 bases short, with 10 bases between. Germline loops: CDR1 MDHEN, CDR2 SYDVKM. The CDR3 DNA sequence: TGTGCCAGCAGTTTTTGGGACAAGAATCAGCCCCAGCATTTT. This gives the protein CASSFWDKNQPQHF.

The V and J genes are TRBV7-6 and TRBJ1-1; tentative D call: TRBD1 (6 bases). Trimming left V 5 bases short and J 7 bases short, with 20 bases between. Germline CDR1 and CDR2: SGHVS and FNYEAQ. This CDR3 has 15 amino acids. The CDR3 DNA follows: TGTGCCAGCAGCCCCCATACAGGGCGGGCAAGTGAAGCTTTCTTT. This sequence encodes CASSPHTGRASEAFF.

This chain connects TRBV27 to TRBJ2-3; the match to TRBD1 covers 8 bases. The trim removed 7 bases at V and 2 bases at J, leaving 8 bases unmatched. This CDR3 is built from 15 residues. In germline, CDR1 is MNHEY, CDR2 SMNVEV (reference sequence). This chain's CDR3 is CASTLRQGPTDTQYF. The CDR3 DNA follows: TGTGCCAGCACCCTCCGACAGGGGCCCACAGATACGCAGTATTTT.

In this sample, this clone turned up once. V is TRBV5-4 and J is TRBJ1-4; D not resolved. The V end lost 0 bases, the J end lost 8 bases, and 5 bases lay between the germline ends. This CDR3 has 12 residues. Germline values: CDR1 SGHNT, CDR2 YYREEE (reference sequence). The CDR3 loop is CASSLGGEKLFF. Written as DNA, the CDR3 is TGTGCCAGCAGCTTGGGCGGGGAAAAACTGTTTTTT.

The rearrangement joins TRBV9 to TRBJ2-2, with D maybe TRBD2 (7 bases). The CDR3 consists of 14 residues. V was trimmed by 4 bases and J by 6 bases, leaving 13 bases between them. Per the germline V gene, CDR1 is SGDLS and CDR2 is YYNGEE. The CDR3 reads CASSPRGGSGELFF. As DNA, the CDR3 is TGTGCCAGCAGCCCGAGGGGGGGCTCCGGGGAGCTGTTTTTT. The full variable domain, its missing parts supplied by reference TRBV9 and TRBJ2-2, is DSGVTQTPKHLITATGQRVTLRCSPRSGDLSVYWYQQSLDQGLQFLIQYYNGEERAKGNILERFSAQQFPDLHSELNLSSLELGDSALYFCASSPRGGSGELFFGEGSRLTVL.

The rearrangement uses TRBV6-1 and TRBJ2-6, with 9 bases matching TRBD1. V lost 2 bases and J lost 4; bases outside the gene matches: 12. CDR1 MNHNS and CDR2 SASEGT come from the germline V gene. CDR3 length equals 19 residues. The CDR3 region is CASSEMRDRAIGGANVLTF. DNA for the CDR3: TGTGCCAGCAGTGAAATGAGGGACAGGGCGATCGGGGGGGCCAACGTCCTGACTTTC.

The gene calls are TRBV7-2 and TRBJ1-5; no clear D. V was cut by 4 bases and J by 3 bases, with 13 bases left in between. The germline V gene encodes CDR1 SGHTA and CDR2 FQGNSA. CDR3 length equals 15 residues. CDR3 protein: CASSSKETPNQPQHF. CDR3 in DNA: TGTGCCAGCAGCTCCAAGGAGACTCCCAATCAGCCCCAGCATTTT.

This clone was observed a single time. J is TRBJ2-5 and V is TRBV21-1; no DNA check was done on the table's D call, TRBD1. TRBV21-1 is reported as a pseudogene. The CDR3 runs to 12 residues. CDR3 loop: CASSHTQETQYF. As DNA, the CDR3 is TGTGCCAGCAGCCATACACAAGAGACCCAGTACTTC.

The V and J genes are TRBV6-5 and TRBJ2-6; 7 nucleotides line up with TRBD1. The CDR3 has 15 residues. With 5 bases clipped from V and 2 bases from J, the junction kept 3 bases outside the gene matches. Germline CDR1 is MNHEY and CDR2 is SVGAGI. The CDR3 sequence: CASSADRAGANVLTF. CDR3 bases: TGTGCCAGCAGTGCCGACAGGGCTGGGGCCAACGTCCTGACTTTC.

This clone was seen just once. CDR3: CAWSTTENTEAFF. The CDR3 nucleotides read TGTGCCTGGAGTACGACAGAGAACACTGAAGCTTTCTTT. The chain is built from TRBV30 and TRBJ1-1, with D possibly being TRBD1 (5 bases). This CDR3 contains 13 residues. Between the trimmed V and J ends, which lost 2 bases and 1 base, there was a span of 8 bases. CDR1 is GTSNPN and CDR2 is SVGIG in the germline V gene (reference sequence).